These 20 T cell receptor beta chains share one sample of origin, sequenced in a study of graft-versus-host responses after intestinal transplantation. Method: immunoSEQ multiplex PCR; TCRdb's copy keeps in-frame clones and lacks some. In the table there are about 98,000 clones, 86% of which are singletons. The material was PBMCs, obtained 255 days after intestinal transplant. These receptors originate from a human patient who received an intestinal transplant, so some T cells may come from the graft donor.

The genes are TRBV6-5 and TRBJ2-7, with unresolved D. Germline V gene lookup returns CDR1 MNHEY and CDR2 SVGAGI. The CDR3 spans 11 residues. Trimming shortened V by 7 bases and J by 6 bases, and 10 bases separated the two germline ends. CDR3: CASNLPGEQYF. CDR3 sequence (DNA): TGTGCCAGCAACCTGCCGGGCGAGCAGTACTTC.

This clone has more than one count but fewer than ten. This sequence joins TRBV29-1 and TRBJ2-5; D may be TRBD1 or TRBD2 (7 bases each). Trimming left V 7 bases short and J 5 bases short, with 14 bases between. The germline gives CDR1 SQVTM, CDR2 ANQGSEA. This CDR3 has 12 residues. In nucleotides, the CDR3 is TGCAGCGAGGGGAGGGGGCAGGAGACCCAGTACTTC. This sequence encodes CSEGRGQETQYF.

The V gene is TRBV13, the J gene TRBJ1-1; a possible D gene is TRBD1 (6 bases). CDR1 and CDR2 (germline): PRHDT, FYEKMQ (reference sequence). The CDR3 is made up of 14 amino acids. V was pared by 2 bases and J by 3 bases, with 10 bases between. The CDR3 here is CASSLTGRYTEAFF. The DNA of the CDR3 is TGTGCCAGCAGCTTAACAGGGCGGTACACTGAAGCTTTCTTT.

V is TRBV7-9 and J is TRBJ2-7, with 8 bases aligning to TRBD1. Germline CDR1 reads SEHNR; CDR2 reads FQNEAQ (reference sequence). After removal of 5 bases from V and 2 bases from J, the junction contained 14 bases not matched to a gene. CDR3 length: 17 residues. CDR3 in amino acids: CASSPSFWTGSPYEQYF. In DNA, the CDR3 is TGTGCCAGCAGCCCCTCTTTCTGGACAGGGTCGCCCTACGAGCAGTACTTC.

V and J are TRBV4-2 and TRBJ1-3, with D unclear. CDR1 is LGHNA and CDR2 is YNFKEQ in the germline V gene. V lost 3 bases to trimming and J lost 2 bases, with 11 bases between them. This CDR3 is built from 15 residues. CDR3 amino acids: CASSHPSGTGNTIYF. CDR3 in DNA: TGTGCCAGCAGCCATCCCTCAGGTACTGGAAACACCATATATTTT.

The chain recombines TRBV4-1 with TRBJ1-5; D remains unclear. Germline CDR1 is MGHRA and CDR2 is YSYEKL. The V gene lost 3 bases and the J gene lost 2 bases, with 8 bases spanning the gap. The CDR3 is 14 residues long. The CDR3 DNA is TGCGCCAGCAGCCAGGGTATGGGCAATCAGCCCCAGCATTTT. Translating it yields CASSQGMGNQPQHF.

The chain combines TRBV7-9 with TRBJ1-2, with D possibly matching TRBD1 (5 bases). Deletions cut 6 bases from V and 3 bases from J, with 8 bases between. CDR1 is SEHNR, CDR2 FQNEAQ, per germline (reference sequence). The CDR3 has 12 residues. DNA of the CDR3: TGTGCCAGCAGACCACAGGACTATGGCTACACCTTC. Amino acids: CASRPQDYGYTF.

CDR3 residues: CASSRSPGGDQPQHF. CDR3 sequence (DNA): TGTGCCAGCAGCCGATCTCCGGGAGGGGATCAGCCCCAGCATTTT. The chain couples TRBV5-4 to TRBJ1-5, with D perhaps matching TRBD1 (5 bases). The length of the CDR3 is 15 residues. Germline V gene data show CDR1 as SGHNT and CDR2 as YYREEE (reference sequence). Trimming took 4 bases from V and 5 from J, leaving 16 bases between them.

The CDR3 DNA follows: TGTGCCAGCAGCCCCGGGCAACTCGGTGGACATAATTCACCCCTCCACTTT. It encodes CASSPGQLGGHNSPLHF. This chain links TRBV7-9 with TRBJ1-6, with unresolved D. There are 17 residues in the CDR3. V lost 5 bases to trimming and J lost 5 bases, with 19 bases between them. Germline V gene lookup returns CDR1 SEHNR and CDR2 FQNEAQ (reference sequence).

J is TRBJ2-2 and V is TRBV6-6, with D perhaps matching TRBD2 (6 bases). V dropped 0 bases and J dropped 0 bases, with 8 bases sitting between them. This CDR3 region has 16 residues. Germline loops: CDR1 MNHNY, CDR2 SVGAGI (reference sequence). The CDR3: CASSYSAGPNTGELFF. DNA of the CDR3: TGTGCCAGCAGTTACTCGGCGGGACCGAACACCGGGGAGCTGTTTTTT.

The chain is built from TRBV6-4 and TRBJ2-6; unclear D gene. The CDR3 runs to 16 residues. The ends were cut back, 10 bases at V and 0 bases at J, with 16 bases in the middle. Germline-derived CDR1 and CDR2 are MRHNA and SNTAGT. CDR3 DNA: TGTGCCAACAAGTGGGGAACAGCCTCTGGGGCCAACGTCCTGACTTTC. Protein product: CANKWGTASGANVLTF.

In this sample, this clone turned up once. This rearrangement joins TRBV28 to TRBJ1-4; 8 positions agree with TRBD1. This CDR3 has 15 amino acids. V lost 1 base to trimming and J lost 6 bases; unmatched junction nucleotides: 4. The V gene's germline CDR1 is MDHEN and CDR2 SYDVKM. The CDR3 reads CASSLYDRGYEKLFF. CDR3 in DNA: TGTGCCAGCAGTTTATATGACAGGGGTTATGAAAAACTGTTTTTT.

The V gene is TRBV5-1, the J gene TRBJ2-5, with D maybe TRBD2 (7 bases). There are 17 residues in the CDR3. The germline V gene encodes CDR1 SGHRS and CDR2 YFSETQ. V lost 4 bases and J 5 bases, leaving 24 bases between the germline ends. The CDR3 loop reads CASSPARGGEFWETQYF. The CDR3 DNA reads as TGCGCCAGCAGCCCCGCCAGGGGAGGGGAATTTTGGGAGACCCAGTACTTC.

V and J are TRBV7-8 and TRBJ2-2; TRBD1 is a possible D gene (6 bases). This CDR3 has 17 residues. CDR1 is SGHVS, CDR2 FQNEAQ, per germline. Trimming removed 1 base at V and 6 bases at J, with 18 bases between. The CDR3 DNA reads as TGTGCCAGCAGCTTAGGCCCCGGTTTTTCAGGGGCCGGGGAGCTGTTTTTT. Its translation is CASSLGPGFSGAGELFF.

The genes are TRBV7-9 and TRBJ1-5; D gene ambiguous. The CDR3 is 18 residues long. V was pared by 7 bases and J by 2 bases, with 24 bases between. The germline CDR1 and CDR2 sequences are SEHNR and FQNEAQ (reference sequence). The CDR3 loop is CASTIKDPVTQGNQPQHF. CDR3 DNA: TGTGCCAGCACCATTAAGGACCCAGTAACCCAGGGCAATCAGCCCCAGCATTTT.

This chain's CDR3 is CASSQDQGLQGNGYTF. DNA of the CDR3: TGCGCCAGCAGCCAAGACCAGGGCCTTCAGGGGAATGGCTACACCTTC. The rearrangement joins TRBV4-3 to TRBJ1-2; weak D call: TRBD1 (6 bases). Germline CDR1 LGHNA, CDR2 YSLEER. Deletions cut 0 bases from V and 6 bases from J, with 17 bases between. CDR3 length: 16 residues.

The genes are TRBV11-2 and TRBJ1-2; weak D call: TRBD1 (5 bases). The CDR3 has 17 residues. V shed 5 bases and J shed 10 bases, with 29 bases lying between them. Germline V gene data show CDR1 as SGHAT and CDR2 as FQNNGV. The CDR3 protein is CASSPAGTLGNQEDYTF. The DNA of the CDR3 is TGTGCCAGCAGCCCGGCAGGGACTCTGGGGAACCAGGAGGACTACACCTTC.

CDR3 loop: CASSALQVNTEAFF. CDR3 nucleotide sequence: TGTGCCAGCTCAGCCCTGCAGGTGAACACTGAAGCTTTCTTT. The rearrangement uses TRBV18 and TRBJ1-1; D is ambiguous. The germline V gene has CDR1 KGHSH and CDR2 LQKENI. The length of the CDR3 is 14 residues. V was pared by 5 bases and J by 0 bases, with 10 bases between. The whole variable domain, remainder taken from reference TRBV18 and TRBJ1-1, is NAGVMQNPRHLVRRRGQEARLRCSPMKGHSHVYWYRQLPEEGLKFMVYLQKENIIDESGMPKERFSAEFPKEGPSILRIQQVVRGDSAAYFCASSALQVNTEAFFGQGTRLTVV.

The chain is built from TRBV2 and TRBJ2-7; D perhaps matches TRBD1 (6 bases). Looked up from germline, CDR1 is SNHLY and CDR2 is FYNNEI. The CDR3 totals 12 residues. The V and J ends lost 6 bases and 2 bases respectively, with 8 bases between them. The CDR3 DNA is TGTGCCAGCAGGCAGGGGACCTACGAGCAGTACTTC. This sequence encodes CASRQGTYEQYF.

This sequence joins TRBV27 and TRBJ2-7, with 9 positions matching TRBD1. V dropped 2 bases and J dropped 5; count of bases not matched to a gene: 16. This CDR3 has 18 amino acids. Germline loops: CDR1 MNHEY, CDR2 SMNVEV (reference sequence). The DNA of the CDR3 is TGTGCCAGCAGTTTAAAACAGGGGGCGACGTATGAGTGGGACGAGCAGTACTTC. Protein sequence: CASSLKQGATYEWDEQYF.